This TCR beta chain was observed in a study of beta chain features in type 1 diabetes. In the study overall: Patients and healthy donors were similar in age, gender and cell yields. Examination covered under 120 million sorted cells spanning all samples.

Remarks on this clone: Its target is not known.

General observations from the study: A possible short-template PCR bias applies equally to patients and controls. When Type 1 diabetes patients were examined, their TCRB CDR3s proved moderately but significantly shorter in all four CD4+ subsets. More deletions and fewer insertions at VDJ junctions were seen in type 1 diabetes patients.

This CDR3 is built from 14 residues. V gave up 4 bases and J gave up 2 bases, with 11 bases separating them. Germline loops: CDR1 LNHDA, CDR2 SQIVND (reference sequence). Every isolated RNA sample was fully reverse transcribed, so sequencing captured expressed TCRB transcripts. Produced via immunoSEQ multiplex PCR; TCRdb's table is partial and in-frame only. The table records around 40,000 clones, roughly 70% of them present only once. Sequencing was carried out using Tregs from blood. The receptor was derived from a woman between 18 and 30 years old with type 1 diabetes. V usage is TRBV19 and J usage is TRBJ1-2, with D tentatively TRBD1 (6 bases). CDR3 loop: CASSKQGGNYGYTF. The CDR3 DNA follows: TGTGCCAGTAGTAAACAGGGCGGCAACTATGGCTACACCTTC. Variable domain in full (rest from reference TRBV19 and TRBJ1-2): DGGITQSPKYLFRKEGQNVTLSCEQNLNHDAMYWYRQDPGQGLRLIYYSQIVNDFQKGDIAEGYSVSREKKESFPLTVTSAQKNPTAFYLCASSKQGGNYGYTFGSGTRLTVV.